The clone carrying this TCR beta chain was seen repeatedly, ten times or more. Its target is unknown. Uncontrolled infection, other autoimmune disease, pregnancy or lactation led to exclusion. The V end was cut by 6 bases, the J end by 8 bases, with 10 bases between. This CDR3 region has 11 residues. The sample belongs to a study of T cells in Graves' hyperthyroidism and ophthalmopathy. Amplification targeted TCR beta CDR3 regions from RNA transcripts. The HTBI primer set drove a first-round RT-PCR of the TCR CDR3. One entry per CDR3 protein results from TCRdb running MiXCR on the multiplex PCR reads. Of 300,000 to 350,000 distinct CDR3 sequences listed, about 15% are singletons. Notes on the study in general: A model of 13 V-J features distinguished ophthalmopathy from stable hyperthyroidism.

This receptor was obtained from a woman aged 25 to 39 with Graves' hyperthyroidism. The specimen sequenced was blood. V usage is TRBV12-3 or TRBV12-4 and J usage is TRBJ1-1; D is undetermined. The CDR3 DNA is TGTGCCAGCAGCCGTTTCCCGGAAGCTTTCTTT. Protein product: CASSRFPEAFF.